Each of the 13 T cell receptor beta chains below was sequenced from the same sample in a study of regulatory T cells in long-lasting Graves disease. Indicated time point: persistent/refractory GD, antithyroid drugs over 5 years with positive TRAb. Making the TCR library involved RNA that had been extracted from PBMCs. Both iRepertoire HTBI primers and Arm-PCR of CDR3 regions were used to build the TCR beta libraries. TCRdb reanalysed the multiplex PCR reads using MiXCR and keeps one entry per CDR3 protein. Among about 660,000 distinct CDR3 sequences, about 32% were seen once, and the ten largest hold roughly 40%. The source material was peripheral blood mononuclear cells (PBMCs), sampled when the disease was refractory, from a patient treated with antithyroid drugs. These TCRs come from a female donor with Graves disease.

This clonotype came up many times. This chain links TRBV27 with TRBJ2-5; TRBD1 aligns across 11 bases. The CDR3 extends over 16 amino acids. V shed 3 bases and J 1 base; nucleotides not matched to a gene: 4. Germline assignment: CDR1 MNHEY and CDR2 SMNVEV (reference sequence). The CDR3 DNA reads as TGTGCCAGCAGTTTCCGGGACAGGGGGATCCAAGAGACCCAGTACTTC. Residues: CASSFRDRGIQETQYF.

This clonotype was seen a few times. This rearrangement joins TRBV5-1 to TRBJ1-2, with a tentative D call TRBD1 (5 bases). The CDR3 consists of 14 residues. The V end lost 0 bases, the J end lost 8 bases, and 14 bases lay between the germline ends. From germline, CDR1 is SGHRS and CDR2 YFSETQ. The CDR3 loop reads CASSLEDPRGGYTF. CDR3 nucleotides: TGCGCCAGCAGCTTGGAAGACCCAAGGGGAGGCTACACCTTC.

In its sample, this clonotype was seen a few times. The chain has TRBV15 and TRBJ2-1; the D is unclear. The CDR3 loop spans 15 amino acids. Germline CDR1 reads LNHNV; CDR2 reads YYDKDF (reference sequence). V lost 3 bases and J lost 0, with 9 bases in between. The CDR3 region is CATSSNQRSYNEQFF. The CDR3 nucleotides are TGTGCCACCAGCAGTAACCAGCGCTCCTACAATGAGCAGTTCTTC. The full variable domain, completed using reference TRBV15 and TRBJ2-1, is DAMVIQNPRYQVTQFGKPVTLSCSQTLNHNVMYWYQQKSSQAPKLLFHYYDKDFNNEADTPDNFQSRRPNTSFCFLDIRSPGLGDTAMYLCATSSNQRSYNEQFFGPGTRLTVL.

This clonotype was recorded only once. V and J are TRBV29-1 and TRBJ2-5; D gene unclear. V lost 7 bases, J lost 5 bases, and 14 bases lay in between. Germline V gene sequence: CDR1 SQVTM, CDR2 ANQGSEA. The CDR3 extends over 12 amino acids. The CDR3 coding sequence is TGCAGCGCCAATGGACGTCAGGAGACCCAGTACTTC. Amino acid sequence: CSANGRQETQYF.

This clonotype showed up many times. J is TRBJ2-7 and V is TRBV6-1; D uncertain. V dropped 6 bases and J dropped 0 bases, with 12 bases sitting between them. This CDR3 has 14 residues. Germline V gene data show CDR1 as MNHNS and CDR2 as SASEGT. DNA for the CDR3: TGTGCCAGCAGGAGGCTAGGCTCCTCCTACGAGCAGTACTTC. Amino acids: CASRRLGSSYEQYF.

J is TRBJ1-2 and V is TRBV14; the D is unclear. Germline CDR1 and CDR2: SGHDN and FVKESK. The CDR3 sequence is 15 residues long. Trimming stripped 4 bases from V and 8 bases from J, with 20 bases between. CDR3 region: CASSLGITNRYGYTF. Here the CDR3 DNA reads TGTGCCAGCAGCCTAGGAATCACAAACCGATACGGCTACACCTTC.

The gene calls are TRBV7-6 and TRBJ2-7; TRBD2 is a possible D gene (5 bases). Germline loops: CDR1 SGHVS, CDR2 FNYEAQ. Trimming shortened V by 1 base and J by 0 bases, and 10 bases separated the two germline ends. CDR3 size: 15 residues. CDR3 protein: CASSLGLASSYEQYF. The CDR3 nucleotides are TGTGCCAGCAGCTTAGGGCTAGCCAGCTCCTACGAGCAGTACTTC.

The V and J genes are TRBV28 and TRBJ1-1, with 9 bases lining up with TRBD1. V was pared by 5 bases and J by 4 bases, with 8 bases of the junction left unmatched. CDR1 and CDR2 from the germline V gene are MDHEN and SYDVKM. The CDR3 sequence is 15 residues long. CDR3 nucleotides: TGTGCCAGCAGTACCGGACAGGGGATTTTCACTGAAGCTTTCTTT. It codes for CASSTGQGIFTEAFF.

The rearrangement links TRBV6-2 or TRBV6-3 to TRBJ1-1; D is possibly TRBD1 (5 bases). The CDR3 is 13 residues long. The V end was cut by 10 bases, the J end by 3 bases, with 15 bases between. Germline assignment: CDR1 MNHEY and CDR2 SVGEGT. The chain's CDR3 is CANRRGAYTEAFF. In DNA form, the CDR3 reads TGTGCCAACAGGCGAGGTGCGTACACTGAAGCTTTCTTT.

Note on this clonotype: This probably arose from a read error, given a far larger clone one base away. The rearrangement uses TRBV5-1 and TRBJ1-2; 10 bases line up with TRBD1. Germline CDR1 is SGHRS and CDR2 is YFSETQ. Germline trimming cut 3 bases from V and 7 bases from J; bases unmatched to any gene: 0. The CDR3 has 12 amino acids. The CDR3 bases are TGCGCCAGCAGCTGGGACAGGGGTGGCTACACCTTC. Protein: CASSWDRGGYTF.

The sample holds a few counts of this clonotype. V and J are TRBV7-9 and TRBJ1-4; tentatively, D is TRBD1 (6 bases). The CDR3 length is 16 residues. V was cut by 5 bases and J by 0 bases, with 13 bases left in between. Germline CDR1 and CDR2: SEHNR and FQNEAQ (reference sequence). DNA of the CDR3: TGTGCCAGCAGCCTAATGCACAGGGCAACTAATGAAAAACTGTTTTTT. It encodes CASSLMHRATNEKLFF.

The sample holds many counts of this clonotype. This rearrangement joins TRBV3-1 to TRBJ1-1; perhaps TRBD1 as D (6 bases). The V and J ends lost 2 bases and 6 bases respectively, with 7 bases between them. The CDR3 sequence is 12 residues long. The germline gives CDR1 LGHDT, CDR2 YNNKEL (reference sequence). The CDR3 region has the DNA TGTGCCAGCAGCCAAAGACAGGCTGAAGCTTTCTTT. Translated, it gives CASSQRQAEAFF.

This clonotype was recorded at least ten times. This rearrangement joins TRBV12-3 or TRBV12-4 to TRBJ1-2, with a tentative D call TRBD1 (5 bases). The CDR3 length is 13 residues. The V gene lost 6 bases and the J gene lost 8 bases, with 16 bases spanning the gap. The CDR3: CASSWDRRGGYTF. The CDR3 nucleotides read TGTGCCAGCAGCTGGGACCGACGGGGAGGCTACACCTTC.